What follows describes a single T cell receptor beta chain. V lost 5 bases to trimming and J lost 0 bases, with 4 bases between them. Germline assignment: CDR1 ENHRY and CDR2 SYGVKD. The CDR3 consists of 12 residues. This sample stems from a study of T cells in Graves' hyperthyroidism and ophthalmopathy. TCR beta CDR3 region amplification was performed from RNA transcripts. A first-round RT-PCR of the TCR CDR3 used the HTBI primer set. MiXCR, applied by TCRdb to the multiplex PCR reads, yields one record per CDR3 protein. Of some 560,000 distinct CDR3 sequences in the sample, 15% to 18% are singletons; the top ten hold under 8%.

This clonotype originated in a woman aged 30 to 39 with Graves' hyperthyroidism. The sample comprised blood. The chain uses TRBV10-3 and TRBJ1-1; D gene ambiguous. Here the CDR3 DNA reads TGTGCCATCAGTTATATGAACACTGAAGCTTTCTTT. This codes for CAISYMNTEAFF.